Listed below are T cell receptor beta chains from one sample, sequenced in a study of beta chain features in type 1 diabetes. TCRdb's table, derived via immunoSEQ multiplex PCR, lists solely in-frame clones and lacks some. The table includes more than 550,000 clones, about 14% detected once. The sequenced sample was naive CD4+ T cells from blood. The receptor source for this set is a man in his late teens or twenties with type 1 diabetes. Both conserved end residues are trimmed from each CDR3.

CDR3: AWRRTSGGADTQY
V: TRBV30

CDR3: AWSVGITLGRSGGYT
V: TRBV30

CDR3: AWSIRGGALDTQY
V: TRBV30

CDR3: ASSPQGYSTDTQY
V: TRBV5-4

CDR3: ASRPPGDANTGELF
V: TRBV7-2

CDR3: ASSPQGALETQY
V: TRBV28

CDR3: ASSQGNTIY
V: TRBV6-5

CDR3: ASSPGTANQPQH
V: TRBV6-5

CDR3: SARTGEEYGYT
V: TRBV29-1

CDR3: SVESVRGDEAF
V: TRBV29-1

CDR3: ASSPPQGQETQY
V: TRBV5-4

CDR3: ASRKEATQY
V: TRBV2